This T cell receptor beta chain was observed in a study of cytotoxic CD8 clonotypes in ibrutinib-treated CLL. The assay was immunoSEQ multiplex PCR, and TCRdb's table has in-frame clones only and misses some. The sample shows some 200,000 clones, roughly 72% of them seen only once. Germline CDR1 and CDR2: SNHLY and FYNNEI. This CDR3 is built from 16 residues. The V segment lost 5 bases and the J segment 4 bases; nucleotides outside the gene matches: 9. The chain has TRBV2 and TRBJ2-7; the match to TRBD1 covers 12 bases. The receptor's source is a human donor with chronic lymphocytic leukemia. The sample was PBMCs, taken after 24 months of ibrutinib treatment. CDR3 residues: CASSRGQGANTYEQYF. The CDR3 DNA is TGTGCCAGCAGTAGGGGACAGGGGGCGAATACTTACGAGCAGTACTTC.